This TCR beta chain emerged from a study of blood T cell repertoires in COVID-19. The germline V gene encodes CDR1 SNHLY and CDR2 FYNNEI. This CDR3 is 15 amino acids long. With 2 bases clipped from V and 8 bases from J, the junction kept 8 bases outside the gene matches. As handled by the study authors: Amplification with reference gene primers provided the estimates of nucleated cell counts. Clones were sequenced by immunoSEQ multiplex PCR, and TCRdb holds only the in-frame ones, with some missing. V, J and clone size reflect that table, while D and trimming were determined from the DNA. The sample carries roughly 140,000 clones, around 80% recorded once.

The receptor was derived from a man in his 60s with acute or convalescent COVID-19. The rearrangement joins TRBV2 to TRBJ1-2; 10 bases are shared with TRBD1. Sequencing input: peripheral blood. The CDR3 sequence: CASSEMGDRGQGYTF. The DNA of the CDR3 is TGTGCCAGCAGTGAAATGGGGGACAGGGGACAGGGCTACACCTTC.